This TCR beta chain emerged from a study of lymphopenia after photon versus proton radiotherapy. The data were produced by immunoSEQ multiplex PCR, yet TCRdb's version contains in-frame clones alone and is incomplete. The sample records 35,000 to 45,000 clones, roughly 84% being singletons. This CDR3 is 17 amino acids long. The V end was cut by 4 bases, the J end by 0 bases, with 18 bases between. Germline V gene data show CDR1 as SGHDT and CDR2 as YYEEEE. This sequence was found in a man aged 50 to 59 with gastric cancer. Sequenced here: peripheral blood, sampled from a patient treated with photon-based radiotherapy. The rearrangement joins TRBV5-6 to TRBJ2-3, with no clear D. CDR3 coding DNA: TGTGCCAGCAGCCCAACCTTTAGCCGCTTTAGCACAGATACGCAGTATTTT. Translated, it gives CASSPTFSRFSTDTQYF.